This TCR beta chain originates from a study of T cell clonality in common variable immunodeficiency. Findings of the study overall: CVID subjects shared fewer TCRbeta clones than healthy controls did. CVID subjects showed higher TCRbeta clonality than healthy controls.

The table came from immunoSEQ multiplex PCR; TCRdb's copy has only in-frame clones and leaves some out. The data show about 81,000 clones, with none appearing a single time. Caucasian heritage predominated among both patients and controls. Each donor provided about 5 to 8.5 ml of heparinized whole blood. Trimming pared 6 bases from V and 3 bases from J, leaving 11 bases between. The V gene's germline CDR1 is DFQATT and CDR2 SNEGSKA (reference sequence). CDR3 length equals 13 residues. This clone was seen ten or more times. No antigen is known for it. Read data end 3 residues before the CDR3 end; the end is taken from the germline J gene.

The source is a person aged 18 to 75 in good health. The material sequenced was peripheral blood mononuclear cells. This chain joins TRBV20-1 and TRBJ2-2; D possibly corresponds to TRBD2 (6 bases). CDR3 DNA, as far as it was read: TGCAGTGCGCCCGGGGAGGACACCGGGGAG. Protein product: CSAPGEDTGE. The full CDR3 protein is CSAPGEDTGELFF.